These 18 T cell receptor beta chains came from one sample sequenced in a study of identical twins. TCRdb analysed the 5' RACE reads with MiXCR anew, one entry per CDR3 protein. The table has a few hundred thousand distinct CDR3 sequences, about 18% seen once; the top ten hold around 12%. Sample: naive T cells sorted from blood. Source of these receptors: a man aged 45 to 65 in good health.

The CDR3: CAWTPEKGISFF. CDR3 DNA sequence: TGTGCCTGGACCCCCGAAAAGGGGATCTCGTTCTTC. This rearrangement joins TRBV30 to TRBJ2-1; possibly TRBD1 for D (5 bases). The germline gives CDR1 GTSNPN, CDR2 SVGIG (reference sequence). V was pared by 4 bases and J by 15 bases, with 19 bases between. The CDR3 loop spans 12 amino acids.

This rearrangement joins TRBV29-1 to TRBJ2-1; 10 positions agree with TRBD2. After removal of 0 bases from V and 6 bases from J, the junction contained 5 bases not matched to a gene. CDR1 SQVTM and CDR2 ANQGSEA come from the germline V gene. The CDR3 extends over 15 amino acids. DNA for the CDR3: TGCAGCGTTGAAGATGCGGGACTAGCGTTCAATGAGCAGTTCTTC. It encodes CSVEDAGLAFNEQFF.

This clonotype appeared a few times. This rearrangement joins TRBV5-5 to TRBJ1-5; D call uncertain. V lost 4 bases, J lost 3 bases, and 11 bases lay in between. The CDR3 totals 14 residues. Germline CDR1 is SGHKS and CDR2 is YYEKEE (reference sequence). The CDR3: CASSLSTVNQPQHF. CDR3 nucleotide sequence: TGTGCCAGCAGCCTAAGCACAGTCAATCAGCCCCAGCATTTT.

CDR3 amino acids: CASSQGIGQSYEQYF. The CDR3 DNA is TGTGCCAGCAGCCAAGGGATCGGGCAGAGCTACGAGCAGTACTTC. This chain joins TRBV4-2 and TRBJ2-7; D gene unclear. The V gene's germline CDR1 is LGHNA and CDR2 YNFKEQ. The CDR3 spans 15 residues. V was shortened by 1 base and J by 3 bases, with 13 bases between the two germline ends.

The chain uses TRBV9 and TRBJ2-7; D call uncertain. Germline loops: CDR1 SGDLS, CDR2 YYNGEE. V was cut by 0 bases and J by 7 bases, with 11 bases left in between. The CDR3 covers 13 residues. The CDR3 DNA sequence: TGTGCCAGCAGCGTAGGGTCAGGATGGGAGCAGTACTTC. As protein: CASSVGSGWEQYF.

J is TRBJ2-1 and V is TRBV20-1; TRBD1 aligns across 8 bases. The V and J ends lost 5 bases and 1 base, in that order; junction bases with no gene match: 7. This CDR3 has 15 residues. Germline assignment: CDR1 DFQATT and CDR2 SNEGSKA (reference sequence). In DNA form, the CDR3 reads TGCAGTGCTGACAGGACAGGGAGATCCTACAATGAGCAGTTCTTC. Translated, it gives CSADRTGRSYNEQFF.

In this sample, this clonotype turned up many times. The chain combines TRBV27 with TRBJ2-7, with TRBD2 matching over 7 bases. CDR1 and CDR2 from the germline V gene are MNHEY and SMNVEV (reference sequence). V lost 5 bases to trimming and J lost 6 bases; unmatched junction nucleotides: 13. The CDR3 is 15 residues long. The chain's CDR3 is CASSPLGPGTTEQYF. For the CDR3, the DNA is TGTGCCAGCAGTCCCCTCGGGCCAGGGACTACCGAGCAGTACTTC.

There are many counts of this clonotype. The chain has TRBV7-8 and TRBJ2-3; unclear D gene. V lost 5 bases, J lost 4 bases, and 28 bases lay in between. Germline CDR1 SGHVS, CDR2 FQNEAQ. CDR3 length: 19 residues. CDR3: CASSPRTFSVGFRADTQYF. The CDR3 DNA sequence: TGTGCCAGCAGCCCAAGGACGTTTTCTGTGGGGTTTAGAGCAGATACGCAGTATTTT.

This clonotype has more than one count but fewer than ten. The gene calls are TRBV7-9 and TRBJ2-3, with TRBD2 matching over 7 bases. This CDR3 spans 15 amino acids. The trim removed 2 bases at V and 1 base at J, leaving 3 bases unmatched. CDR1 and CDR2 (germline): SEHNR, FQNEAQ (reference sequence). The CDR3 nucleotides are TGTGCCAGCAGCTTATACACTAGCGGCACAGATACGCAGTATTTT. Translated, it gives CASSLYTSGTDTQYF.

Many counts were recorded for this clonotype. This rearrangement joins TRBV12-3 or TRBV12-4 to TRBJ2-1, with no clear D. Trimming removed 5 bases at V and 6 bases at J, with 8 bases between. CDR3 length: 12 residues. Here the CDR3 DNA reads TGTGCCAGCAGTCAAAACGGCAATGAGCAGTTCTTC. Translating gives CASSQNGNEQFF.

In its sample, this clonotype was seen many times. The rearrangement links TRBV10-3 to TRBJ1-1; maybe TRBD1 (5 bases). The CDR3 spans 13 residues. With 6 bases removed from V and 5 bases from J, the gap between germline ends came to 13 bases. CDR1 ENHRY and CDR2 SYGVKD come from the germline V gene. As DNA, the CDR3 is TGTGCCATCAGCTCAAGAGGGGCGACTGAAGCTTTCTTT. It is translated as CAISSRGATEAFF.

This clonotype was picked up many times. The rearrangement joins TRBV4-2 to TRBJ2-2; the D gene could be TRBD1 or TRBD2 (5 bases each). The CDR3 has 16 residues. The V and J ends lost 4 bases and 6 bases respectively, with 18 bases between them. The germline V gene encodes CDR1 LGHNA and CDR2 YNFKEQ. In DNA form, the CDR3 reads TGTGCCAGCAGCCTGACGGTGGGACGTCGGCCCGGGGAGCTGTTTTTT. It encodes CASSLTVGRRPGELFF.

This clonotype was detected only a few times. The J gene is TRBJ2-7, the V gene TRBV5-1; D gene uncertain. Looked up from germline, CDR1 is SGHRS and CDR2 is YFSETQ. This CDR3 comprises 14 residues. V lost 0 bases and J 0 bases, leaving 7 bases between the germline ends. The CDR3 here is CASSLDTVSYEQYF. The CDR3 DNA is TGCGCCAGCAGCTTGGACACTGTCTCCTACGAGCAGTACTTC.

In nucleotides, the CDR3 is TGCAGTGCTCCCAAGACGGGACGGGGAGGCCCCCCCTCCTACAATGAGCAGTTCTTC. It encodes CSAPKTGRGGPPSYNEQFF. The gene calls are TRBV20-1 and TRBJ2-1; TRBD2 is a possible D gene (6 bases). The CDR3 is made up of 19 amino acids. Germline values: CDR1 DFQATT, CDR2 SNEGSKA (reference sequence). V lost 5 bases and J 0 bases, leaving 26 bases between the germline ends.

This clonotype showed up many times. The chain joins TRBV12-3 or TRBV12-4 to TRBJ2-5; D is undetermined. V was shortened by 3 bases and J by 1 base, with 6 bases between the two germline ends. This CDR3 has 13 amino acids. This CDR3 is CASSLPSQETQYF. CDR3 nucleotides: TGTGCCAGCAGTTTGCCCAGCCAAGAGACCCAGTACTTC.

At least ten counts were recorded for this clonotype. The chain is built from TRBV10-3 and TRBJ2-7; 9 bases align to TRBD2. Germline V CDR1 and CDR2: ENHRY, SYGVKD. V shed 8 bases, J shed 3 bases, and the junction held 5 bases outside the gene matches. The CDR3 runs 13 residues. CDR3: CAIASGGFYEQYF. CDR3 in DNA: TGTGCCATCGCGAGCGGGGGGTTCTACGAGCAGTACTTC.

This sequence joins TRBV7-2 and TRBJ2-2; 9 bases map to TRBD2. The V gene end was trimmed by 0 bases and the J gene end by 4 bases; junction bases not matched to a gene: 3. CDR3 length: 16 residues. CDR1 SGHTA and CDR2 FQGNSA come from the germline V gene. As DNA, the CDR3 is TGTGCCAGCAGCTTAGCGCCTAGCGGGGTCACCGGGGAGCTGTTTTTT. Amino acids: CASSLAPSGVTGELFF.

The chain joins TRBV11-2 to TRBJ2-1; maybe TRBD2 (6 bases). Germline loops: CDR1 SGHAT, CDR2 FQNNGV. This CDR3 has 14 amino acids. Trimming left V 9 bases short and J 3 bases short, with 15 bases between. DNA of the CDR3: TGTGCCAGTGTGCCGGGGGTCCTCTACAATGAGCAGTTCTTC. The encoded protein is CASVPGVLYNEQFF.